The rows below give T cell receptor beta chains drawn from one sample of a study of OX40 agonist ivuxolimab in advanced cancers. Only in-frame clones appear in the TCRdb table, and some are missing; sequencing was by immunoSEQ multiplex PCR. The data contain about 72,000 clones, 90% to 95% of them singletons. The specimen was CD4+ or CD8+ T cells sorted from blood, collected in a trial of the OX40 agonist ivuxolimab. The receptors here all came from an adult with an advanced solid tumor such as melanoma, head and neck, liver or kidney cancer. Both conserved end residues are part of each CDR3. A D gene is named only where the DNA matches it firmly. Clone size is shown for a subset of rows, as once, few, many or a class of expanded clone.

J gene	V gene	D gene	clone size	CDR3 DNA	CDR3 protein
TRBJ2-2	TRBV7-9	-	-	TGTGCCAGCAGCCCGACTAGTCGGGAGCTGTTTTTT	CASSPTSRELFF
TRBJ2-3	TRBV7-3	-	-	TGTGCCAGCAGCTTATCGTTGGGAAACACAGATACGCAGTATTTT	CASSLSLGNTDTQYF
TRBJ1-1	TRBV25-1	TRBD1	-	TGTGCCAGCAGTGAGACAGGGGGTAACACTGAAGCTTTCTTT	CASSETGGNTEAFF
TRBJ1-1	TRBV9	-	few	TGTGCCAGCAGCGTAGGTGGGGCCACTGAAGCTTTCTTT	CASSVGGATEAFF
TRBJ2-1	TRBV27	TRBD2	-	TGTGCCAGCAAGGCCCGGGGGGCGGGAGGGGCCTACAATGAGCAGTTCTTC	CASKARGAGGAYNEQFF
TRBJ2-1	TRBV27	-	once	TGTGCCAGCAGGACCAAGCTTTCCGGCAATGAGCAGTTCTTC	CASRTKLSGNEQFF
TRBJ2-1	TRBV27	-	-	TGTGCCAGCAGCCCACCAACCGGGACAACTTACAATGAGCAGTTCTTC	CASSPPTGTTYNEQFF
TRBJ1-1	TRBV29-1	-	-	TGCAGCGTTGTTAGGGGGAACACTGAAGCTTTCTTT	CSVVRGNTEAFF
TRBJ1-2	TRBV6-5	-	few	TGTGCCAGCAGTTACTCGGCGGGACTCTATGGCTACACCTTC	CASSYSAGLYGYTF
TRBJ2-7	TRBV5-1	TRBD1	-	TGCGCCAGCAGCTTGAACCCCGGGACAGTATCCTACGAGCAGTACTTC	CASSLNPGTVSYEQYF
TRBJ1-1	TRBV9	-	-	TGTGCCAGCAGCGTAGCCGAAAGCCAGGGGATTGAAGCTTTCTTT	CASSVAESQGIEAFF
TRBJ1-1	TRBV13	-	-	TGTGCCAGCAGCCCGGAGGTTAGCACTGAAGCTTTCTTT	CASSPEVSTEAFF
TRBJ1-5	TRBV7-9	-	-	TGTGCCAGCAGCTTAGAAGGGTTGCCCCAGCATTTT	CASSLEGLPQHF
TRBJ2-5	TRBV28	-	-	TGTGCCAGCAGTGTACAGGGCCTAACCCCCCAAGAGACCCAGTACTTC	CASSVQGLTPQETQYF
TRBJ2-6	TRBV7-9	TRBD1	-	TGTGCCAGCAGCCAGGGGGACAGTGCCGGGGCCAACGTCCTGACTTTC	CASSQGDSAGANVLTF
TRBJ2-7	TRBV5-4	-	-	TGTGCCAGCAGCTTGCGTCCAGACGTTGACTCCTACGAGCAGTACTTC	CASSLRPDVDSYEQYF
TRBJ1-5	TRBV28	TRBD1	-	TGTGCCAGCAGTTGGGACAGGAGGTTGAATCAGCCCCAGCATTTT	CASSWDRRLNQPQHF
TRBJ1-5	TRBV5-8	-	-	TGTGCCAGCAGCTTGGAGGGCGACAGTTATAGCAATCAGCCCCAGCATTTT	CASSLEGDSYSNQPQHF
TRBJ2-5	TRBV7-9	TRBD1	-	TGTGCCAGCAGCTTAAGGGGTTCAGGGACAGCTGAAGAGACCCAGTACTTC	CASSLRGSGTAEETQYF
TRBJ1-6	TRBV4-3	-	few	TGCGCCAGCAGCCAAGAAAGCGCGGGGTCCAATTCACCCCTCCACTTT	CASSQESAGSNSPLHF
TRBJ1-2	TRBV27	TRBD1	once	TGTGCCAGCAGTCCCGGGACAGGGGGCAAAGTCGACTATGGCTACACCTTC	CASSPGTGGKVDYGYTF
TRBJ2-2	TRBV4-2	-	-	TGTGCCAGCAGCCACACAAACACCGGGGAGCTGTTTTTT	CASSHTNTGELFF
TRBJ2-7	TRBV27	-	-	TGTGCCAGCAGTTTATCGGCATGGGGTGAGCAGTACTTC	CASSLSAWGEQYF
TRBJ1-5	TRBV4-1	-	-	TGCGCCAGCAGCCAAGACCCGGACGATCAGCCCCAGCATTTT	CASSQDPDDQPQHF
TRBJ2-3	TRBV6-5	TRBD1	-	TGTGCCAGCAGTGTACAGGGGGCAGGCACAGATACGCAGTATTTT	CASSVQGAGTDTQYF